Listed below are T cell receptor beta chains from one sample, sequenced in a study of blood T cells in healthy people across ages. In TCRdb, the 5' RACE reads were re-called with MiXCR into one record per CDR3 protein. The table lists 700,000 or so distinct CDR3 sequences, about a fifth of them singletons. Sequencing used blood. These receptors were obtained from an older man in good health. The CDR3 runs from the conserved cysteine through the conserved F or W. A D gene is named only where the DNA matches it firmly. Some rows mark clone size as missing; the rest say once, few, many or name a class of expanded clone.

J gene | clone size | V gene | D gene | CDR3 DNA | CDR3 protein
TRBJ2-3 | NA | TRBV11-2 | NA | TGTGCCAGCATCAAGACGACTAGAACCACAGATACGCAGTATTTT | CASIKTTRTTDTQYF
TRBJ1-2 | few | TRBV25-1 | TRBD1 | TGTGCCAGCAGTGAGCCCCGACAGGGGGGAGGTGGCTACACCTTC | CASSEPRQGGGGYTF
TRBJ2-3 | few | TRBV10-2 | NA | TGCGCCAGCCTCAATCCGGGCACAGATACGCAGTATTTT | CASLNPGTDTQYF
TRBJ1-3 | few | TRBV5-1 | NA | TGCGCCAGCAGCTTGGCCGGGAGGGGTTCGGCCATATATTTT | CASSLAGRGSAIYF
TRBJ2-2 | few | TRBV7-2 | TRBD1 | TGTGCCAGCAGCCTCACAGGGGGAGTAGTGGAGCTGTTTTTT | CASSLTGGVVELFF
TRBJ2-2 | NA | TRBV20-1 | TRBD2 | TGCAGTTTAGAAGGGAGGGTTCGGACCGGGGAGCTGTTTTTT | CSLEGRVRTGELFF
TRBJ1-2 | few | TRBV7-9 | NA | TGTGCCAGCAGCTTAGCACCTGGACAGAATGGCTACACCTTC | CASSLAPGQNGYTF
TRBJ2-7 | NA | TRBV7-9 | NA | TGTGCCAGCAGCGGGTATAGTAACGAGCAGTACTTC | CASSGYSNEQYF
TRBJ1-4 | NA | TRBV7-9 | TRBD1 | TGTGCCAGCAGCTTAGATAGGACAGGCGAAAAACTGTTTTTT | CASSLDRTGEKLFF
TRBJ1-4 | few | TRBV28 | NA | TGTGCCAGCAGCACAACTAATGAAAAACTGTTTTTT | CASSTTNEKLFF
TRBJ2-5 | NA | TRBV10-3 | TRBD2 | TGTGCCATCAGGGGGACTAGCCAAGAGACCCAGTACTTC | CAIRGTSQETQYF
TRBJ1-5 | many | TRBV18 | NA | TGTGCCAGCTCAAAACAGGACAATCAGCCCCAGCATTTT | CASSKQDNQPQHF
TRBJ1-2 | NA | TRBV6-5 | NA | TGTGCCAGCAGTTACAGAAACAGGGCTGCCTATGGCTACACCTTC | CASSYRNRAAYGYTF
TRBJ1-5 | few | TRBV20-1 | NA | TGCAGTGCTAGTTCGAGCAATCAGCCCCAGCATTTT | CSASSSNQPQHF
TRBJ1-6 | NA | TRBV12-3/TRBV12-4 | TRBD1 | TGTGCCAGCAGGCAACAGGGGTTGAATTCACCCCTCCACTTT | CASRQQGLNSPLHF
TRBJ2-2 | NA | TRBV3-1 | NA | TGTGCCAGCAGCCAAGATTGGCAGGGAGGCGGGGAGCTGTTTTTT | CASSQDWQGGGELFF
TRBJ2-1 | NA | TRBV12-5 | NA | TGTGCTAGTGGTTTTAGTTTCCGGCAGCTGGGCAATGAGCAGTTCTTC | CASGFSFRQLGNEQFF
TRBJ1-5 | NA | TRBV4-1 | TRBD1 | TGCGCCAGCAGCCAAGATCAATCAGGGGGTTATGATCAGCCCCAGCATTTT | CASSQDQSGGYDQPQHF
TRBJ1-2 | NA | TRBV20-1 | TRBD1 | TGCAGTGCTACAGATCCGGGACAGCCATCAGCTAACTATGGCTACACCTTC | CSATDPGQPSANYGYTF
TRBJ2-1 | few | TRBV20-1 | NA | TGCAGTGCTAGTAGGGGGGCGGCACCAGACAAGCAGTTCTTC | CSASRGAAPDKQFF
TRBJ1-2 | NA | TRBV10-3 | TRBD1 | TGTGCCATCAGCGAGGGGGCCTATGGCTACACCTTC | CAISEGAYGYTF
TRBJ2-2 | once | TRBV10-2 | TRBD2 | TGCGCCAGCAGTGATCATAGCGGGAAGGTTGGGGAGCTGTTTTTT | CASSDHSGKVGELFF
TRBJ2-5 | few | TRBV15 | NA | TGTGCCACCAGCAGAGACCTGACCCGAGAGACCCAGTACTTC | CATSRDLTRETQYF
TRBJ2-3 | once | TRBV7-8 | TRBD1 | TGTGCCAGCAGCAACCCAGGGGGAAATACGCAGTATTTT | CASSNPGGNTQYF